The 30 T cell receptor beta chains reported below all come from one sample, sequenced in a study of cytomegalovirus exposure and HLA in healthy donors. Use of 60 Vbeta and 13 Jbeta primers characterized the PCR. Libraries were prepared by immunoSEQ multiplex PCR; TCRdb keeps only in-frame clonotypes and omits some of them. The sample yields more than 95,000 clones, 79% seen once. Input material: PBMCs. These receptors were obtained from a man over 45 in good health and CMV-seropositive.

This clone appeared a few times. Distinct nucleotide sequences in the sample also encode this CDR3. This chain uses TRBV18 with TRBJ2-1, with TRBD2 matching over 9 bases. The germline V gene has CDR1 KGHSH and CDR2 LQKENI. The CDR3 is made up of 14 amino acids. The V and J ends lost 4 bases and 6 bases, in that order; junction bases with no gene match: 4. CDR3 protein: CASSLGLAPNEQFF. Here the CDR3 DNA reads TGTGCCAGCTCACTTGGACTAGCGCCCAATGAGCAGTTCTTC.

This clone was found once. The chain carries TRBV28 and TRBJ2-1, with D maybe TRBD2 (5 bases). Germline CDR1 MDHEN, CDR2 SYDVKM. V gave up 5 bases and J gave up 7 bases, with 12 bases separating them. CDR3 length equals 13 residues. The CDR3 is CASSKLGHNEQFF. CDR3 nucleotide sequence: TGTGCCAGCAGTAAACTAGGCCATAATGAGCAGTTCTTC.

The J gene is TRBJ2-4, the V gene TRBV5-4, with TRBD1 identical over 7 bases. The ends lost 4 bases at V and 6 bases at J; junction bases unmatched: 13. Germline CDR1 SGHNT, CDR2 YYREEE (reference sequence). The CDR3 spans 16 residues. CDR3 residues: CASSPRTGGLGNIQYF. Here the CDR3 DNA reads TGTGCCAGCAGCCCCAGGACAGGAGGTTTGGGAAACATTCAGTACTTC.

The genes are TRBV30 and TRBJ2-7; 8 bases fit TRBD1. V dropped 2 bases and J dropped 6; count of bases not matched to a gene: 3. This CDR3 is 12 amino acids long. Looked up from germline, CDR1 is GTSNPN and CDR2 is SVGIG (reference sequence). In DNA, the CDR3 is TGTGCCTGGAGTTCCGACAGGGGCGAGCAGTACTTC. This gives the protein CAWSSDRGEQYF.

V usage is TRBV7-2 and J usage is TRBJ2-4; 12 nucleotides match TRBD2. V gave up 5 bases and J gave up 10 bases; unmatched junction bases: 9. Per germline, CDR1 SGHTA and CDR2 FQGNSA. The CDR3 runs to 15 residues. The CDR3 DNA reads TGTGCCAGCAGCGGAGGACTAGCGGGATTCGATATTCAGTACTTC. Translation gives CASSGGLAGFDIQYF.

This clone has only one observation. The chain has TRBV6-5 and TRBJ2-7; 7 positions match TRBD1. With 2 bases clipped from V and 5 bases from J, the junction kept 3 bases outside the gene matches. The CDR3 covers 13 residues. The germline V gene encodes CDR1 MNHEY and CDR2 SVGAGI. The CDR3 coding sequence is TGTGCCAGCAGTTACCCCGGGACAGACGAGCAGTACTTC. Its translation is CASSYPGTDEQYF.

The V call is TRBV27, the J call TRBJ2-1; 7 bases align to TRBD2. Germline values: CDR1 MNHEY, CDR2 SMNVEV (reference sequence). The length of the CDR3 is 14 residues. Losses at the gene ends were 7 bases for V and 0 bases for J; bases not matched to a gene: 3. The CDR3 spells CASKGTNSYNEQFF. CDR3 in DNA: TGTGCCAGCAAGGGGACTAACTCCTACAATGAGCAGTTCTTC.

With regard to this clone: The junction departs from germline at one end; a sequencing error may be responsible. This chain joins TRBV15 and TRBJ2-7; no clear D gene. The CDR3 has 14 amino acids. Germline CDR1 reads LNHNV; CDR2 reads YYDKDF (reference sequence). The CDR3 coding sequence is TGTGCCACCGGCAGAGACTCGGGTACCTACGAGCAGTACTTC. Encoded protein: CATGRDSGTYEQYF.

This chain uses TRBV30 with TRBJ2-3, with a tentative D call TRBD1 (5 bases). Germline CDR1 is GTSNPN and CDR2 is SVGIG (reference sequence). The CDR3 consists of 15 residues. Trimming stripped 5 bases from V and 1 base from J, with 16 bases between. As DNA, the CDR3 is TGTGCCTGGGGGTGGCGTCCCAGGGGCACAGATACGCAGTATTTT. Its protein is CAWGWRPRGTDTQYF. The variable domain in full, with the rest retrieved from reference TRBV30 and TRBJ2-3, is SQTIHQWPATLVQPVGSPLSLECTVEGTSNPNLYWYRQAAGRGLQLLFYSVGIGQISSEVPQNLSASRPQDRQFILSSKKLLLSDSGFYLCAWGWRPRGTDTQYFGPGTRLTVL.

To note about this clone: Other DNA sequences in this sample translate to the same CDR3. In DNA, the CDR3 is TGTGCCAGCTCTCCAACTAGCGGGAGTTACAATGAGCAGTTCTTC. Residues: CASSPTSGSYNEQFF. V is TRBV18 and J is TRBJ2-1; 11 positions agree with TRBD2. Trimming at V came to 6 bases and at J to 4 bases, leaving 5 bases not matched to a gene. CDR1 and CDR2 from the germline V gene are KGHSH and LQKENI. The CDR3 contains 15 residues. Based on the CDR3 plus reference TRBV18 and TRBJ2-1, the full variable domain is NAGVMQNPRHLVRRRGQEARLRCSPMKGHSHVYWYRQLPEEGLKFMVYLQKENIIDESGMPKERFSAEFPKEGPSILRIQQVVRGDSAAYFCASSPTSGSYNEQFFGPGTRLTVL.

V and J are TRBV27 and TRBJ2-7, with TRBD2 identical over 7 bases. Germline values: CDR1 MNHEY, CDR2 SMNVEV (reference sequence). This CDR3 contains 17 residues. V shed 1 base, J shed 0 bases, and the junction held 9 bases outside the gene matches. For the CDR3, the DNA is TGTGCCAGCAGTTTATACCCCTCCGGGACTAACTCCTACGAGCAGTACTTC. Protein product: CASSLYPSGTNSYEQYF.

J is TRBJ2-7 and V is TRBV6-5, with 10 bases aligning to TRBD1. Germline CDR1 MNHEY, CDR2 SVGAGI. CDR3 length equals 16 residues. V dropped 4 bases and J dropped 3; count of bases not matched to a gene: 9. The CDR3 is CASSSDPGQGYYEQYF. CDR3 nucleotides: TGTGCCAGCAGTTCGGATCCGGGACAGGGGTACTACGAGCAGTACTTC.

This clone was detected once. This chain uses TRBV5-5 with TRBJ1-1; D gene ambiguous. The germline V gene has CDR1 SGHKS and CDR2 YYEKEE (reference sequence). CDR3 length: 13 residues. V was trimmed by 0 bases and J by 10 bases, leaving 13 bases between them. CDR3 amino acids: CASSLGSRAGAFF. In DNA form, the CDR3 reads TGTGCCAGCAGCTTGGGGAGCCGTGCGGGAGCTTTCTTT.

The chain carries TRBV7-3 and TRBJ2-1; 13 bases fit TRBD2. This CDR3 spans 15 amino acids. J lost 6 bases, V lost 5 bases, and 4 bases had no gene match. Germline V gene sequence: CDR1 SGHTA, CDR2 FQGTGA. The CDR3 is CASSPTSGRPNEQFF. Written as DNA, the CDR3 is TGTGCCAGCAGCCCGACTAGCGGGAGGCCCAATGAGCAGTTCTTC.

The chain recombines TRBV6-1 with TRBJ1-4; no clear D. V lost 3 bases and J lost 4, with 12 bases in between. From germline, CDR1 is MNHNS and CDR2 SASEGT. This CDR3 is 15 amino acids long. This CDR3 is CASSELEAYNEKLFF. In DNA, the CDR3 is TGTGCCAGCAGTGAGTTAGAAGCCTATAATGAAAAACTGTTTTTT.

The rearrangement links TRBV27 to TRBJ2-7; 12 bases fit TRBD2. V gave up 1 base and J gave up 2 bases; unmatched junction bases: 12. CDR1 and CDR2 from the germline V gene are MNHEY and SMNVEV (reference sequence). This CDR3 comprises 19 residues. CDR3 loop: CASSLWGPWTSGATYEQYF. The CDR3 nucleotides are TGTGCCAGCAGTTTATGGGGGCCCTGGACTAGCGGGGCGACCTACGAGCAGTACTTC.

The chain employs TRBV2 and TRBJ2-1, with 9 bases fitting TRBD2. Unmatched junction bases numbered 10, after V lost 8 bases and J lost 5 bases. CDR1 SNHLY and CDR2 FYNNEI come from the germline V gene. CDR3 size: 15 residues. The CDR3, as DNA: TGTGCCAGCTGGCCGCAGACTAGCGGAAACAATGAGCAGTTCTTC. Protein sequence: CASWPQTSGNNEQFF.

The chain joins TRBV4-3 to TRBJ2-3, with D perhaps TRBD2 (6 bases). The CDR3 runs to 16 residues. Germline V lookup: CDR1 LGHNA, CDR2 YSLEER. The V end was cut by 0 bases, the J end by 3 bases, with 13 bases between. For the CDR3, the DNA is TGCGCCAGCAGCCAAGACCCCGGGAGACCAACAGATACGCAGTATTTT. Translated: CASSQDPGRPTDTQYF.

The V call is TRBV19, the J call TRBJ2-4; 8 positions match TRBD1. Losses at the gene ends were 3 bases for V and 1 base for J; bases not matched to a gene: 5. The CDR3 contains 16 residues. The germline V gene encodes CDR1 LNHDA and CDR2 SQIVND (reference sequence). CDR3 amino acids: CASSIFNRGAKNIQYF. CDR3 nucleotides: TGTGCCAGTAGTATCTTTAACAGGGGGGCCAAAAACATTCAGTACTTC.

This clone was seen a handful of times. The V and J genes are TRBV5-4 and TRBJ1-1, with 7 bases fitting TRBD1. Germline V lookup: CDR1 SGHNT, CDR2 YYREEE (reference sequence). The CDR3 extends over 12 amino acids. The V gene end was trimmed by 6 bases and the J gene end by 11 bases; junction bases not matched to a gene: 10. The CDR3 region is CASMQSGGAAFF. The CDR3 DNA is TGTGCCAGCATGCAGTCAGGGGGTGCGGCTTTCTTT.

In this sample, this clone turned up a few times. This chain connects TRBV28 to TRBJ1-1; TRBD1 aligns across 7 bases. The V gene's germline CDR1 is MDHEN and CDR2 SYDVKM. The CDR3 sequence is 15 residues long. The ends lost 7 bases at V and 1 base at J; junction bases unmatched: 9. This CDR3 is CASKTAGGPNTEAFF. The CDR3 region has the DNA TGTGCCAGCAAGACGGCAGGGGGGCCGAACACTGAAGCTTTCTTT.

Regarding this clone: The germline gene is not matched at one end of the junction; a read error may be the cause. The V call is TRBV10-3, the J call TRBJ2-3, with 9 bases identical to TRBD1. This CDR3 region has 14 residues. Germline V gene sequence: CDR1 ENHRY, CDR2 SYGVKD. For the CDR3, the DNA is TGTGCCAGCAGTTCGGGACAGGGTACAGATACGCAGTATTTT. This sequence encodes CASSSGQGTDTQYF.

V usage is TRBV11-2 and J usage is TRBJ2-5; 14 nucleotides agree with TRBD2. Germline-derived CDR1 and CDR2 are SGHAT and FQNNGV. The V gene end was trimmed by 2 bases and the J gene end by 3 bases; junction bases not matched to a gene: 2. This CDR3 region has 16 residues. The CDR3 sequence: CASSLRGLAGEETQYF. CDR3 DNA: TGTGCCAGCAGCTTAAGGGGACTAGCGGGAGAAGAGACCCAGTACTTC.

This chain uses TRBV5-4 with TRBJ2-7, with 9 positions matching TRBD2. The length of the CDR3 is 16 residues. Per germline, CDR1 SGHNT and CDR2 YYREEE (reference sequence). V gave up 0 bases and J gave up 0 bases; unmatched junction bases: 4. The CDR3 nucleotides read TGTGCCAGCAGCTTGGGAGGCGGGAGGGCCTCCTACGAGCAGTACTTC. Translating gives CASSLGGGRASYEQYF.

The chain carries TRBV27 and TRBJ1-2; TRBD1 aligns across 7 bases. CDR3 length: 14 residues. Germline-derived CDR1 and CDR2 are MNHEY and SMNVEV (reference sequence). The V gene end was trimmed by 6 bases and the J gene end by 6 bases; junction bases not matched to a gene: 10. CDR3 nucleotide sequence: TGTGCCAGCAGGAGACAGGGCGAATCGGATGGCTACACCTTC. This gives the protein CASRRQGESDGYTF.

The V gene is TRBV15, the J gene TRBJ2-5; weak D call: TRBD1 (5 bases). V gave up 0 bases and J gave up 2 bases, with 10 bases separating them. CDR3 length equals 15 residues. Germline V lookup: CDR1 LNHNV, CDR2 YYDKDF (reference sequence). CDR3 loop: CATSREVTGQETQYF. DNA of the CDR3: TGTGCCACCAGCAGAGAAGTTACAGGACAAGAGACCCAGTACTTC.

The chain couples TRBV4-1 to TRBJ2-7, with 10 bases that match TRBD2. V lost 0 bases, J lost 5 bases, and 7 bases stayed unmatched. Germline CDR1 is MGHRA and CDR2 is YSYEKL. The CDR3 length is 16 residues. CDR3 bases: TGCGCCAGCAGCCAAGATCAGGTAGCGGGAGGAAACGAGCAGTACTTC. This encodes CASSQDQVAGGNEQYF.

This clone was seen a handful of times. The chain joins TRBV11-2 to TRBJ2-7; TRBD2 matches 7 bases. The length of the CDR3 is 16 residues. Trimming at V came to 5 bases and at J to 4 bases, leaving 14 bases not matched to a gene. Looked up from germline, CDR1 is SGHAT and CDR2 is FQNNGV. DNA of the CDR3: TGTGCCAGCAGCCCCAGTAGTGGGAGGGCCTTATACGAGCAGTACTTC. Its translation is CASSPSSGRALYEQYF.

This chain joins TRBV2 and TRBJ1-5, with TRBD1 as a possible D gene (6 bases). The CDR3 loop spans 12 amino acids. The germline gives CDR1 SNHLY, CDR2 FYNNEI. The V and J ends lost 6 bases and 4 bases respectively, with 7 bases between them. CDR3 nucleotides: TGTGCCAGCAGCCAGGGGAATCAGCCCCAGCATTTT. Translated, it gives CASSQGNQPQHF.

The chain joins TRBV13 to TRBJ2-7, with no clear D. CDR3 size: 15 residues. Germline assignment: CDR1 PRHDT and CDR2 FYEKMQ (reference sequence). V dropped 3 bases and J dropped 1 base, with 13 bases sitting between them. The CDR3 DNA follows: TGTGCCAGCAGCTTTAGCCGCATCTTATCCTACGAGCAGTACTTC. It is translated as CASSFSRILSYEQYF. The entire variable domain, with the rest obtained from reference TRBV13 and TRBJ2-7, is as follows: AAGVIQSPRHLIKEKRETATLKCYPIPRHDTVYWYQQGPGQDPQFLISFYEKMQSDKGSIPDRFSAQQFSDYHSELNMSSLELGDSALYFCASSFSRILSYEQYFGPGTRLTVT.